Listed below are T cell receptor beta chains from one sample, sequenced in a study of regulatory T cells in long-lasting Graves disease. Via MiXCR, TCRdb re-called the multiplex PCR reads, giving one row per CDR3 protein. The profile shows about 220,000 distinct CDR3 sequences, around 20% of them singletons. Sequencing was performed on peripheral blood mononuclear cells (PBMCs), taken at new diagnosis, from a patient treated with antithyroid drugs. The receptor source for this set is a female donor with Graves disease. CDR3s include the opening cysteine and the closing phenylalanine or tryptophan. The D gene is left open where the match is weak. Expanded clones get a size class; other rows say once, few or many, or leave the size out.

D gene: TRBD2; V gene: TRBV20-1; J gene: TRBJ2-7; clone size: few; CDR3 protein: CSARDRTSGNEQYF; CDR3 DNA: TGCAGTGCTAGAGATAGGACTAGCGGGAATGAGCAGTACTTC
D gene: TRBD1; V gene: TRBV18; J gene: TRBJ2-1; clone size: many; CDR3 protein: CASSLTLADRSSYNEQFF; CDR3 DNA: TGTGCCAGCTCACTTACGCTCGCGGACAGGAGCTCCTACAATGAGCAGTTCTTC
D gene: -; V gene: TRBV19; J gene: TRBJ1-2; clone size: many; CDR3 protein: CASKLPLGDRSGYTF; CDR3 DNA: TGTGCCAGTAAATTGCCCCTCGGCGATAGGAGCGGCTACACCTTC
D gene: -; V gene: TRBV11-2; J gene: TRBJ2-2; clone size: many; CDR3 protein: CASSPPISGELFF; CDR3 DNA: TGTGCCAGCAGCCCCCCCATAAGCGGGGAGCTGTTTTTT
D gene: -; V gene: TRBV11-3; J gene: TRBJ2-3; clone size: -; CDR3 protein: CASGEVSTDTQYF; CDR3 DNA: TGTGCCAGCGGGGAAGTTAGCACAGATACGCAGTATTTT
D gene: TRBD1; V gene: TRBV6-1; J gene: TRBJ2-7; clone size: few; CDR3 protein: CASSKTGISSYEQYF; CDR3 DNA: TGTGCCAGCAGCAAGACAGGGATCTCCTCCTACGAGCAGTACTTC
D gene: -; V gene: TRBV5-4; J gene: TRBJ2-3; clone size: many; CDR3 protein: CASSSDSYTDTQYF; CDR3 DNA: TGTGCCAGCAGCTCGGACAGCTATACAGATACGCAGTATTTT
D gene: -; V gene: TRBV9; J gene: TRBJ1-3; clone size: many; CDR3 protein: CAYPRCSGNTIYF; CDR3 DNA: TGTGCCTACCCGAGGTGCTCTGGAAACACCATATATTTT
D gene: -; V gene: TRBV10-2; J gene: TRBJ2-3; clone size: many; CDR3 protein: CASSETGGTDTQYF; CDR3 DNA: TGCGCCAGCAGTGAGACGGGAGGCACAGATACGCAGTATTTT
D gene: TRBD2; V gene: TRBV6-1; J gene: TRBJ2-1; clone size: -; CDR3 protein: CASTPGLANNEQFF; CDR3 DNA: TGTGCCAGCACCCCGGGACTAGCGAACAATGAGCAGTTCTTC
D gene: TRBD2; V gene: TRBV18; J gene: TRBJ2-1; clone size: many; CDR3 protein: CASSPQGTSGRGEQFF; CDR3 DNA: TGTGCCAGCTCACCACAAGGGACTAGCGGGAGGGGTGAGCAGTTCTTC
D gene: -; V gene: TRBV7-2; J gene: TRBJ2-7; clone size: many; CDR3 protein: CASSQGPGSYEQYF; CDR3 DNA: TGTGCCAGCAGCCAAGGACCCGGCTCCTACGAGCAGTACTTC
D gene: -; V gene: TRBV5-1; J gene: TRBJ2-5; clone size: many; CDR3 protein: CASSLQGTQETQYF; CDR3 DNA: TGCGCCAGCAGCTTGCAGGGTACCCAAGAGACCCAGTACTTC
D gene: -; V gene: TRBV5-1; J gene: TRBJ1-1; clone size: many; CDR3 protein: CASSPVRETEAFF; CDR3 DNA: TGCGCCAGCAGCCCGGTCAGGGAGACTGAAGCTTTCTTT
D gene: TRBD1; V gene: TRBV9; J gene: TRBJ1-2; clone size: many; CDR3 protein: CASSLGQGAVTF; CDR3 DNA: TGTGCCAGCAGTTTGGGACAGGGGGCTGTCACCTTC
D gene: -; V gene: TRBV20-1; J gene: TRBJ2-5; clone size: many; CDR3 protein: CSARDTAGWTQYF; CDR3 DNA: TGCAGTGCTAGAGATACGGCGGGATGGACCCAGTACTTC
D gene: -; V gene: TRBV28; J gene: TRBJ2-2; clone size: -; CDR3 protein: CASSSTRDFGSGELFF; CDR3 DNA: TGTGCCAGCAGTTCCACCCGGGACTTCGGCAGCGGGGAGCTGTTTTTT
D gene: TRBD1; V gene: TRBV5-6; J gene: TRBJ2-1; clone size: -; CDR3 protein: CASSLAGTGGFF; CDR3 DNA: TGTGCCAGCAGCTTGGCCGGGACAGGGGGGTTCTTC
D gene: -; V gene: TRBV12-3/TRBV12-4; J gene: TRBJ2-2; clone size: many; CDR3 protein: CASSLRGNTGELFF; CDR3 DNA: TGTGCCAGCAGTTTGCGGGGGAACACCGGGGAGCTGTTTTTT
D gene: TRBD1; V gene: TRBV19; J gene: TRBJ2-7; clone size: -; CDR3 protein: CASSFAGGVDEQYF; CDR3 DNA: TGTGCCAGTAGTTTCGCAGGGGGCGTCGACGAGCAGTACTTC